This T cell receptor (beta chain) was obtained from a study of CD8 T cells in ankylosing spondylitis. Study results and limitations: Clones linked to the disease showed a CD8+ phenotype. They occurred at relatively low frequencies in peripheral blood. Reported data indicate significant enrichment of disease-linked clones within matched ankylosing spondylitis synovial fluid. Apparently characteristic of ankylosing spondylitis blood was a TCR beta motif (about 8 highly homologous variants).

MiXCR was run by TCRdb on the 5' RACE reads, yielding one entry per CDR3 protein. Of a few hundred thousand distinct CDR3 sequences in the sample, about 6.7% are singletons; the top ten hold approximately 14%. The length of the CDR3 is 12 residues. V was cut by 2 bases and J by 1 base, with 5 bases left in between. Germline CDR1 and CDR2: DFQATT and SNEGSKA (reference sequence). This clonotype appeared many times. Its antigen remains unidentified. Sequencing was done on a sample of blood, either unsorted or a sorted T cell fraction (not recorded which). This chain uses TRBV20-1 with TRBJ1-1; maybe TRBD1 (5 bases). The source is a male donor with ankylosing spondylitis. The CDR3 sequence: CSARQGNTEAFF. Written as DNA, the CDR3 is TGCAGTGCTAGACAGGGGAACACTGAAGCTTTCTTT.